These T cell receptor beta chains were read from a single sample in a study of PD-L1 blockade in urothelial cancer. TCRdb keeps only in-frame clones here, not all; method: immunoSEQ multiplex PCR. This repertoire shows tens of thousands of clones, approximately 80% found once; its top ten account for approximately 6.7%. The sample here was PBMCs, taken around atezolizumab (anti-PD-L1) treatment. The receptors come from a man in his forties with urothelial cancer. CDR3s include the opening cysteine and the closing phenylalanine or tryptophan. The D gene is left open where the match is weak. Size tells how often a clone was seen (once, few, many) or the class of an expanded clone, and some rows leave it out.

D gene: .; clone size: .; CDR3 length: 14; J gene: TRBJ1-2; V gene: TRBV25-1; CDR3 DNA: TGTGCCAGCAGTGATCAGGCCCAGGGCAATGGCTACACCTTC; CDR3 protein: CASSDQAQGNGYTF
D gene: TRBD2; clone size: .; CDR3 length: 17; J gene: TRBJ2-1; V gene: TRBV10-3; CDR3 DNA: TGTGCCATCAGTGAGGAAGGACTAGCGGGAGGGGGGAATGAGCAGTTCTTC; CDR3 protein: CAISEEGLAGGGNEQFF
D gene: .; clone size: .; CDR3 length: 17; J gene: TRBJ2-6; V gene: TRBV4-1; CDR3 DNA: TGCGCCAGCAGCCAAGCCGAGAACAGGGCCGGGGCCAACGTCCTGACTTTC; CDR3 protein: CASSQAENRAGANVLTF
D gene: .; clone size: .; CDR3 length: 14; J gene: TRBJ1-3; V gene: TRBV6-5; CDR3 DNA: TGTGCCAGCAGGCGAACAACGGGTCGGGACACCATATATTTT; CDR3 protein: CASRRTTGRDTIYF
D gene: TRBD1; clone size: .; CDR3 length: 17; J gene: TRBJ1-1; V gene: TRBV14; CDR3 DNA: TGTGCCAGCAGCCAACGCCTCCGGGACAGACCTTACACTGAAGCTTTCTTT; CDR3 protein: CASSQRLRDRPYTEAFF
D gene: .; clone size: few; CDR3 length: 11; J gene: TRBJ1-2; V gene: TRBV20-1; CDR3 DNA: TGCAGTGCTAAAACAGGTTTTGGCTACACCTTC; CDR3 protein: CSAKTGFGYTF
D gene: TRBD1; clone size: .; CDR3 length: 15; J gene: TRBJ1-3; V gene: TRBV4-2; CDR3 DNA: TGTGCCAGCAGCCTTGGACAGGGCTCTGGAAACACCATATATTTT; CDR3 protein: CASSLGQGSGNTIYF
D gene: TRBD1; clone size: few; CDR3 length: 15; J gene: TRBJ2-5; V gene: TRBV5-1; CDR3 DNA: TGCGCCAGCAGCTTGTCCGGGACAGGAATGGAGACCCAGTACTTC; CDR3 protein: CASSLSGTGMETQYF
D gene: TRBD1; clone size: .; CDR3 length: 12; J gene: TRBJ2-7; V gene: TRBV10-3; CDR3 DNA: TGTGCCATCAGTGGACAGGGCTACGAGCAGTACTTC; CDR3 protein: CAISGQGYEQYF
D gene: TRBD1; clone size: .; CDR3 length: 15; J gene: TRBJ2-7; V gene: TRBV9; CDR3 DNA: TGTGCCAGCAGCGTTGGCCCAGGGGGCGGCGACGAGCAGTACTTC; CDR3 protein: CASSVGPGGGDEQYF
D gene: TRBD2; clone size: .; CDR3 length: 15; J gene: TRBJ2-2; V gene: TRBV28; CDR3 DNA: TGTGCCAGCGCAAAAGCGGGAGGGAACACCGGGGAGCTGTTTTTT; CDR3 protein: CASAKAGGNTGELFF
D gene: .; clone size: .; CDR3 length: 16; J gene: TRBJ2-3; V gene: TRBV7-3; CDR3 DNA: TGTGCCAGCAGCTTAACCTCTGGAGCGAGCACAGATACGCAGTATTTT; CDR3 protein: CASSLTSGASTDTQYF
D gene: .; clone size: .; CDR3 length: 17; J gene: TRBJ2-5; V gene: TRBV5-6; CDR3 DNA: TGTGCCAGCAGCTTGGATTTCGGATCGGGCAGGGGAGGGGACCAGTACTTC; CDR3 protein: CASSLDFGSGRGGDQYF
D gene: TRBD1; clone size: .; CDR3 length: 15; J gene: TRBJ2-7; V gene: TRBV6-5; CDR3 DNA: TGTGCCAGCAGCCAACCCTCCGGGACAGGGCTGGAGCAGTACTTC; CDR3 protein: CASSQPSGTGLEQYF
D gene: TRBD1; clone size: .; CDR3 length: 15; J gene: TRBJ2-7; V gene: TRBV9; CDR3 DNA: TGTGCCAGCAGCGTAGGTACAGGGGGAGGTTACGAGCAGTACTTC; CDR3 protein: CASSVGTGGGYEQYF
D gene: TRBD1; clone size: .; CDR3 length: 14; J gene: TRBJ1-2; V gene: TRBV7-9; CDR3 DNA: TGTGCCAGCAGCGCGGACAGGCGAGATTTCGGCTACACCTTC; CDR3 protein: CASSADRRDFGYTF
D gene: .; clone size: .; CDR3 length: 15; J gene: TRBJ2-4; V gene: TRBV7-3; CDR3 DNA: TGTGCCAGCAGCCTTACCCCAGGGTCCAAAAACATTCAGTACTTC; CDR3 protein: CASSLTPGSKNIQYF
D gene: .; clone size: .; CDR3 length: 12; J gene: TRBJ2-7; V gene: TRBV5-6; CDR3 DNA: TGTGCCAGCAGCTTGGCCCATTACGAGCAGTACTTC; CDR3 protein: CASSLAHYEQYF
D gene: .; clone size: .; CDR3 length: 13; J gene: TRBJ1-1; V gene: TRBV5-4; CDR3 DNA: TGTGCCAGCAGCTTACCTGGGACTGCCGGAGCTTTCTTT; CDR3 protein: CASSLPGTAGAFF
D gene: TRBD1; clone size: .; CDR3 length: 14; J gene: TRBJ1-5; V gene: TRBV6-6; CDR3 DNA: TGTGCCAGCAGGAGGACAGGGTCGGATCAGCCCCAGCATTTT; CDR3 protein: CASRRTGSDQPQHF
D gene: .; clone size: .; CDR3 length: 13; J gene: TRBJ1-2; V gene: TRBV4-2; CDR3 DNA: TGTGCCAGCAGCGATCAGGGGCCTAGAGGCTACACCTTC; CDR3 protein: CASSDQGPRGYTF
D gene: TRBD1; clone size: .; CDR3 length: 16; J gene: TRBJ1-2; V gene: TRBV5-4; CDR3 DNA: TGTGCCAGCAGCTTGGGGGGGTGGGACAGTAACTATGGCTACACCTTC; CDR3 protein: CASSLGGWDSNYGYTF
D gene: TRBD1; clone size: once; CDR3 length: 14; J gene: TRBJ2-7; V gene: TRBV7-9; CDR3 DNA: TGTGCCAGCAGCCCAGAGACAGGGGGCTACGAGCAGTACTTC; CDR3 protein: CASSPETGGYEQYF
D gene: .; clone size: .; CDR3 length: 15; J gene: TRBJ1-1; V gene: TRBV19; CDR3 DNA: TGTGCCAGTCTTCACTCCCCGGGACAGAACACTGAAGCTTTCTTT; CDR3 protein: CASLHSPGQNTEAFF
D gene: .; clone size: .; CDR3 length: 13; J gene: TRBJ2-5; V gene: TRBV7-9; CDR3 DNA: TGTGCCAGCAGCCCCCGCGAGCAAGAGACCCAGTACTTC; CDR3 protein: CASSPREQETQYF
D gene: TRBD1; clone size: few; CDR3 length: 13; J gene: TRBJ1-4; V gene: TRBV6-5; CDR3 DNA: TGTGCCGCCCCGGGACAGGGTAACGAAAAACTGTTTTTT; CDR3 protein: CAAPGQGNEKLFF
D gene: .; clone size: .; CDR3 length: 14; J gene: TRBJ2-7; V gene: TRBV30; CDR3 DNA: TGTGCCTGGAGTGTACCAGGGGATACCTACGAGCAGTACTTC; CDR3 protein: CAWSVPGDTYEQYF
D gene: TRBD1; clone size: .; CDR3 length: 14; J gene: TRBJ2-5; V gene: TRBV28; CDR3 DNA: TGTGCCAGCAGTTTAATGGGACAGCCCCGGACCCAGTACTTC; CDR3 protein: CASSLMGQPRTQYF
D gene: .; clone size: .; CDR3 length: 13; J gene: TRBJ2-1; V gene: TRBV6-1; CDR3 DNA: TGTGCCAGCAGTGAAGCGTTAGTAGCTGAGCAGTTCTTC; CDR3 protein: CASSEALVAEQFF